This TCR beta chain came from a study of memory CD4+ T cells and cytomegalovirus serostatus. How the authors handled the data: Out-of-frame sequences were removed, leaving 2 million to 2.5 million distinct TCRbeta sequences. TCRdb keeps only in-frame clones here, not all; method: immunoSEQ multiplex PCR. The DNA gave D and trimming, while V, J and clone size come from that table. The sample yields about 59,000 clones, 80% to 85% seen once. V lost 5 bases, J lost 1 base, and 9 bases stayed unmatched. Germline-derived CDR1 and CDR2 are LNHDA and SQIVND (reference sequence). The CDR3 covers 16 residues. The sort gate was single viable CD3+CD4+CD8-CD45RO+ cells for memory CD4+ T cells. On this clone itself: What it recognizes is unknown.

General study points: Suggested: most of the CMV-linked TCR signature lies in CD4+ memory cells.

The chain joins TRBV19 to TRBJ1-1; TRBD1 aligns across 8 bases. This receptor was obtained from an adult in good health and CMV-seronegative. The source material was memory CD4+ T cells from blood. This CDR3 is CASSPPGTGRNTEAFF. The CDR3 bases are TGTGCCAGTAGTCCTCCCGGGACAGGCCGGAACACTGAAGCTTTCTTT.